The rows below give T cell receptor beta chains drawn from one sample of a study of radiation and T cells in renal cell carcinoma. The protocol was immunoSEQ multiplex PCR, while the TCRdb copy is restricted to in-frame clones and leaves out a portion. The repertoire holds 130,000 to 150,000 clones, with around 88% as singletons. Specimen: blood, collected from a patient whose treatment included radiotherapy and nephrectomy. The receptors were sampled from a woman aged 50 to 65 with renal cell carcinoma. CDR3s leave out the opening cysteine and the closing phenylalanine or tryptophan. The D gene is left open where the match is weak. For some rows the clone size is stated as once, few or many, or as a class when expanded; others skip it.

d_call clone_size v_call cdr3_aa
. . TRBV7-9 ATPGVYYGYT
. . TRBV6-1 ASSETKTRNSPLH
. . TRBV11-2 ASSLKLAGNEKLF
TRBD2 . TRBV7-2 ASSLGSGRGAYNEQF
TRBD1 . TRBV10-3 ATDRGQQETQY
TRBD1 . TRBV4-2 ASSHTGTGTDTQY
. . TRBV7-2 ASSPDGLPETQY
. once TRBV5-1 ASSLEVNSPLH
. . TRBV12-1 ASSQQGSLSYEQY
TRBD1 . TRBV13 ASSVDRGQTDTQY
. few TRBV9 ASSVVAAGNTIY
TRBD1 once TRBV9 ASSAGTGNPQPQH
. . TRBV2 ASRQTRVRGGTGELF
. . TRBV7-9 ASSLADTGNQPQH
. once TRBV15 ATSRDPTFTGELF
. . TRBV19 ASSISTGELF
TRBD1 . TRBV27 ASSGQGMDTEAF
TRBD2 . TRBV7-2 ASSRLRSGRDTQY
TRBD1 . TRBV7-2 ASSLTYTGDTEAF
TRBD2 . TRBV4-1 ASSQGRRGGPRTGELF
. . TRBV6-5 ASTRLDGREQY
. few TRBV5-5 ASSLTGSRYGYT
TRBD1 . TRBV5-1 ASSLAPDRVGNIQY
. . TRBV7-2 ASSRNYQGSEAF
. . TRBV5-1 ASSLGAVSYEQY
. . TRBV6-1 ASTGNADTQY
. . TRBV6-5 ATGDPNEQF
. . TRBV5-1 ASSSTYVLDTQY
. . TRBV7-7 ASSLTAPGLGRPQY
TRBD1 . TRBV9 ASSVTGGASGELF
TRBD2 . TRBV4-1 ASSQVRTSDGNIQY
. . TRBV7-5 ARSLAGTRQGSGYT
. . TRBV27 ASSLDKRGSCEQY
. . TRBV18 ASSPPAGGGEAF
. once TRBV29-1 SVEVGGETQY
. . TRBV7-8 ASSVPGPSVRAEAF
. . TRBV19 ASSIQRGNQPQH
. . TRBV9 ASSSAGGRETQY
. . TRBV7-2 ASSSRGGGTDTQY
. . TRBV19 ASSMYLAGKANYGYT
. . TRBV5-1 ASSLSPRGRRMETQY
. . TRBV11-2 ASSHHEAETQY
. . TRBV11-2 ASSLAGGGSPLH
. . TRBV19 ASSTTGANVLT
. . TRBV7-8 ASSPFGSSYNEQF
. . TRBV7-9 ASSLQESSSYEQY
TRBD2 . TRBV7-6 ASSPSWRESNTGELF
. . TRBV7-2 ASSLALGGGATQY
. . TRBV19 ASSTTGQDEQY
. . TRBV9 ASSPSGSTTNTGELF